What follows are 20 T cell receptor beta chains derived from one specimen sequenced in a study of T cell changes during pregnancy in multiple sclerosis. TCRdb keeps only in-frame clones here, not all; method: immunoSEQ multiplex PCR. The sample holds approximately 74,000 clones, 92% seen once. Material: peripheral blood, obtained before pregnancy. The receptors stem from a female donor with multiple sclerosis, enrolled in a pregnancy study.

The chain recombines TRBV7-2 with TRBJ2-2; TRBD2 aligns across 9 bases. CDR1 SGHTA and CDR2 FQGNSA come from the germline V gene. Trimming cost V 10 bases and J 5 bases; bases outside gene matches: 14. The CDR3 length is 16 residues. The CDR3 spells CATLPPGLAGTGELFF. The CDR3 DNA reads TGTGCCACTCTACCCCCGGGACTAGCTGGGACCGGGGAGCTGTTTTTT.

For the CDR3, the DNA is TGTGCCAGCAAGTTTCTCGGTCTGGGGGGACGTAACTATGGCTACACCTTC. The encoded protein is CASKFLGLGGRNYGYTF. The J gene is TRBJ1-2, the V gene TRBV28, with D possibly matching TRBD1 (5 bases). The V gene lost 7 bases and the J gene lost 1 base, with 22 bases spanning the gap. CDR3 length: 17 amino acids. Germline loops: CDR1 MDHEN, CDR2 SYDVKM.

This sequence joins TRBV18 and TRBJ2-7; maybe TRBD2 (5 bases). The germline gives CDR1 KGHSH, CDR2 LQKENI. CDR3 length: 16 residues. V lost 3 bases and J lost 1, with 16 bases in between. The CDR3 sequence is CASSPTGSGRSYEQYF. CDR3 DNA: TGTGCCAGCTCACCCACTGGCAGCGGTCGATCCTACGAGCAGTACTTC.

The rearrangement links TRBV2 to TRBJ2-7; D is unresolved. Germline CDR1 is SNHLY and CDR2 is FYNNEI. The V and J ends lost 3 bases and 5 bases respectively, with 5 bases between them. The CDR3 runs to 11 residues. The CDR3 nucleotides read TGTGCCAGCAGTGAGTCCGACGAGCAGTACTTC. It translates to CASSESDEQYF.

The gene calls are TRBV29-1 and TRBJ2-1, with TRBD2 identical over 9 bases. This CDR3 is 14 amino acids long. J lost 0 bases, V lost 4 bases, and 1 base had no gene match. Germline V lookup: CDR1 SQVTM, CDR2 ANQGSEA. In nucleotides, the CDR3 is TGCAGCGTTGTTAGCGGGAGCTCCTACAATGAGCAGTTCTTC. Amino acid sequence: CSVVSGSSYNEQFF.

The gene calls are TRBV4-3 and TRBJ2-4, with D possibly TRBD2 on 6 matching bases. V lost 1 base to trimming and J lost 0 bases, with 19 bases between them. The CDR3 contains 19 residues. Per germline, CDR1 LGHNA and CDR2 YSLEER. CDR3 amino acids: CASSQVWVAELLAKNIQYF. The CDR3 region has the DNA TGCGCCAGCAGCCAAGTCTGGGTAGCGGAGCTTCTAGCCAAAAACATTCAGTACTTC.

The CDR3 reads CASSQGRQGTNGYTF. CDR3 coding DNA: TGCGCCAGCAGCCAAGGGCGACAGGGGACCAATGGCTACACCTTC. The chain recombines TRBV4-1 with TRBJ1-2, with TRBD1 matching 8 bases. This CDR3 region has 15 residues. Germline V gene lookup returns CDR1 MGHRA and CDR2 YSYEKL. J was trimmed by 6 bases and V by 1 base; bases with no gene match: 7.

This chain links TRBV9 with TRBJ2-5, with 8 bases fitting TRBD1. V lost 1 base to trimming and J lost 1 base; unmatched junction nucleotides: 3. CDR1 SGDLS and CDR2 YYNGEE come from the germline V gene. CDR3 size: 15 residues. The CDR3 loop is CASSVQTGVQETQYF. The CDR3, as DNA: TGTGCCAGCAGCGTACAGACAGGGGTCCAAGAGACCCAGTACTTC.

This chain links TRBV18 with TRBJ1-4; D not resolved. CDR1 KGHSH and CDR2 LQKENI come from the germline V gene. With 8 bases removed from V and 7 bases from J, the gap between germline ends came to 11 bases. The CDR3 loop spans 12 amino acids. The CDR3 reads CASGPPGEKLFF. The CDR3 DNA sequence: TGTGCCAGCGGCCCCCCGGGTGAAAAACTGTTTTTT.

The gene calls are TRBV7-8 and TRBJ2-1; 7 nucleotides line up with TRBD2. The CDR3 runs 15 residues. V lost 5 bases to trimming and J lost 3 bases; unmatched junction nucleotides: 7. The germline CDR1 and CDR2 sequences are SGHVS and FQNEAQ. The CDR3 sequence is CASSPIAGNYNEQFF. In DNA, the CDR3 is TGTGCCAGCAGCCCCATAGCGGGCAACTACAATGAGCAGTTCTTC. Full variable domain (remainder filled in from reference TRBV7-8 and TRBJ2-1): GAGVSQSPRYKVAKRGQDVALRCDPISGHVSLFWYQQALGQGPEFLTYFQNEAQLDKSGLPSDRFFAERPEGSVSTLKIQRTQQEDSAVYLCASSPIAGNYNEQFFGPGTRLTVL.

The chain joins TRBV7-6 to TRBJ2-7, with TRBD2 as a possible D gene (6 bases). CDR1 and CDR2 from the germline V gene are SGHVS and FNYEAQ. Trimming removed 5 bases from V and 6 bases from J, with 17 bases in between. CDR3 length: 14 residues. The CDR3 protein is CASSPRGLPGEQYF. The CDR3 nucleotides are TGTGCCAGCAGCCCTCGGGGACTCCCCGGCGAGCAGTACTTC.

In its sample, this clone was seen once. One end of the junction varies from germline; a read error may be responsible. The chain employs TRBV7-7 and TRBJ2-2; D is undetermined. This CDR3 contains 14 residues. From germline, CDR1 is SSHAT and CDR2 FNYEAQ (reference sequence). The CDR3 DNA sequence: TGTGCTAGCAGCTTCTCTCCTTACACCGGGGAGCTGTTTTTT. Amino acid sequence: CASSFSPYTGELFF. The full variable domain, its missing parts supplied by reference TRBV7-7 and TRBJ2-2, is GAGVSQSPRYKVTKRGQDVTLRCDPISSHATLYWYQQALGQGPEFLTYFNYEAQPDKSGLPSDRFSAERPEGSISTLTIQRTEQRDSAMYRCASSFSPYTGELFFGEGSRLTVL.

The rearrangement uses TRBV7-8 and TRBJ2-1, with TRBD2 matching over 10 bases. Germline lookup yields CDR1 SGHVS and CDR2 FQNEAQ. This CDR3 comprises 14 residues. The ends lost 5 bases at V and 7 bases at J; junction bases unmatched: 5. The DNA for the CDR3 is TGTGCCAGCAGCATCGGACTAGCGGATAATGAGCAGTTCTTC. Its translation: CASSIGLADNEQFF.

J is TRBJ2-7 and V is TRBV14; possibly TRBD1 for D (5 bases). Trimming took off 0 bases at V and 10 bases at J, with 16 bases between the two ends. The V gene's germline CDR1 is SGHDN and CDR2 FVKESK. The CDR3 totals 14 residues. CDR3 sequence: CASSQDVFGASQYF. CDR3 coding DNA: TGTGCCAGCAGCCAAGATGTATTTGGGGCCTCCCAGTACTTC.

The CDR3 is CASSQTGRPYEQYF. The CDR3 DNA reads TGTGCCAGCAGTCAGACAGGGAGACCCTACGAGCAGTACTTC. The chain has TRBV28 and TRBJ2-7; TRBD1 agrees at 7 bases. Unmatched junction bases numbered 6, after V lost 5 bases and J lost 2 bases. This CDR3 spans 14 amino acids. Germline V CDR1 and CDR2: MDHEN, SYDVKM.

The chain uses TRBV15 and TRBJ1-5; 8 bases line up with TRBD1. Germline-derived CDR1 and CDR2 are LNHNV and YYDKDF (reference sequence). Trimming removed 3 bases from V and 9 bases from J; junction bases left unmatched: 7. This CDR3 region has 14 residues. The CDR3 nucleotides read TGTGCCACCAGCAGCCTCGGACAGGGATGGCCCCAGCATTTT. It encodes CATSSLGQGWPQHF.

Concerning this clone: Germline and junction disagree at one end, which may indicate a read error. The chain recombines TRBV28 with TRBJ2-1; D is ambiguous. The length of the CDR3 is 12 residues. The germline V gene encodes CDR1 MDHEN and CDR2 SYDVKM. The CDR3 DNA reads as TGTGCCAGCAGTTCTTCCTCCAATGAGCAGTTCTTC. This codes for CASSSSSNEQFF.

The J gene is TRBJ2-1, the V gene TRBV6-1, with TRBD2 as a possible D gene (5 bases). The germline V gene encodes CDR1 MNHNS and CDR2 SASEGT. Trimming cost V 1 base and J 9 bases, with 10 bases left between them. CDR3 length equals 13 residues. DNA for the CDR3: TGTGCCAGCAGTGAAGGTATCCGGGGTGAGCAGTTCTTC. It is translated as CASSEGIRGEQFF.

CDR3 region: CASSLVAGGETQYF. The CDR3 region has the DNA TGTGCCAGCAGCTTAGTAGCAGGGGGGGAGACCCAGTACTTC. The chain recombines TRBV7-2 with TRBJ2-5, with D possibly being TRBD1 (7 bases). Trimming stripped 1 base from V and 5 bases from J, with 11 bases between. Germline V gene data show CDR1 as SGHTA and CDR2 as FQGNSA. The CDR3 runs to 14 residues.

The rearrangement links TRBV28 to TRBJ1-5; no firm D call. The V gene's germline CDR1 is MDHEN and CDR2 SYDVKM. V was pared by 3 bases and J by 9 bases, with 12 bases between. The CDR3 consists of 13 residues. CDR3 bases: TGTGCCAGCAGTTTGGGCCTGAATTTGCCCCAGCATTTT. Translated: CASSLGLNLPQHF.